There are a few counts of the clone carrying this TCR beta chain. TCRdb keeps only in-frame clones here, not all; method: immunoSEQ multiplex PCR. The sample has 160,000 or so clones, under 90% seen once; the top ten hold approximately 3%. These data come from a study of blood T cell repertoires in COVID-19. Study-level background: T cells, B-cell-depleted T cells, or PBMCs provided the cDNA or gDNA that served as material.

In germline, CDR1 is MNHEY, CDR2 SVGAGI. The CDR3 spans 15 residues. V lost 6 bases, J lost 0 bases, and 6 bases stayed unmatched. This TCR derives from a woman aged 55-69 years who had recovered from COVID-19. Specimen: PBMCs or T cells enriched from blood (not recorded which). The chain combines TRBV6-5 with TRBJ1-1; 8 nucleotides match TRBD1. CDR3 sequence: CASRTGQVMNTEAFF. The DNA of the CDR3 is TGTGCCAGCAGGACGGGACAGGTCATGAACACTGAAGCTTTCTTT.